The text below deals with one T cell receptor beta chain. Its target is unknown. These data belong to a study of Ad26.COV2.S vaccination and SARS-CoV-2 variants. Across the study: Participants got Ad26.COV2.S intramuscularly, once or twice 56 days apart. Study-level results: Spike-specific responses of CD8+ and CD4+ T cells were reported to display substantial breadth after vaccination. Whether participants received vaccine or placebo, their non-spike TCR breadth was similar. Vaccine recipients posted higher spike-specific TCR breadth than their placebo counterparts.

Sequenced by immunoSEQ multiplex PCR; TCRdb stores in-frame clones only, minus some. The top ten clones hold about 1.5% of a sample with fewer than 800,000 clones, 80% to 90% of them seen once. The sample's treatment: roughly 20 received Ad26.COV2.S at low or high dose, single or two shots; five or six received placebo; per-sample allocation not given. Samples were taken on day 63 after the first vaccine or placebo injection. Germline V lookup: CDR1 SNHLY, CDR2 FYNNEI. V lost 3 bases and J lost 8, with 10 bases in between. The CDR3 has 13 amino acids. J is TRBJ1-4 and V is TRBV2; D unclear. The sequenced sample was peripheral blood, obtained in a trial of Ad26.COV2.S vaccine versus placebo. The source of this sequence is a person between 18 and 65 years old who received the Ad26.COV2.S COVID-19 vaccine or a placebo. The CDR3 nucleotides read TGTGCCAGCAGTGACTCGATTGTAGAAAAACTGTTTTTT. It is translated as CASSDSIVEKLFF.